The rows below give T cell receptor beta chains drawn from one sample of a study of blood T cell repertoires in COVID-19. Using immunoSEQ multiplex PCR, the repertoire was profiled, and TCRdb retains in-frame clones only, with some absent. The sample holds about 89,000 clones; around 72% are singletons and the top ten take over 13%. The sample taken for sequencing was peripheral blood. The receptors originated from an elderly woman with acute or convalescent COVID-19. Both conserved end residues are part of each CDR3. Each record gives: clone size, J gene, CDR3 length, V gene, D gene, CDR3 protein, CDR3 DNA. The D gene is left open where the match is weak. Where a row states a size, it is once, few, many or the class of an expanded clone; other rows omit it.

clone size: -; J gene: TRBJ2-1; CDR3 length: 19; V gene: TRBV7-6; D gene: TRBD2; CDR3 protein: CASSLSASGWGGPYNEQFF; CDR3 DNA: TGTGCCAGCAGCCTTTCGGCTAGCGGGTGGGGCGGGCCCTACAATGAGCAGTTCTTC
clone size: -; J gene: TRBJ1-1; CDR3 length: 13; V gene: TRBV12-3/TRBV12-4; D gene: -; CDR3 protein: CASSPDYVVWAFF; CDR3 DNA: TGTGCCAGCAGTCCCGACTATGTGGTATGGGCTTTCTTT
clone size: -; J gene: TRBJ1-1; CDR3 length: 16; V gene: TRBV5-1; D gene: TRBD1; CDR3 protein: CASSLDGGQGDTEAFF; CDR3 DNA: TGCGCCAGCAGCCTCGATGGGGGCCAGGGGGACACTGAAGCTTTCTTT
clone size: -; J gene: TRBJ2-3; CDR3 length: 15; V gene: TRBV30; D gene: -; CDR3 protein: CAWSSRSGSTDTQYF; CDR3 DNA: TGTGCCTGGAGTTCCCGTAGCGGTAGCACAGATACGCAGTATTTT
clone size: -; J gene: TRBJ2-2; CDR3 length: 14; V gene: TRBV19; D gene: TRBD1; CDR3 protein: CASSIGQGPGELFF; CDR3 DNA: TGTGCCAGTAGTATCGGACAGGGCCCCGGGGAGCTGTTTTTT
clone size: -; J gene: TRBJ1-1; CDR3 length: 15; V gene: TRBV10-1; D gene: TRBD1; CDR3 protein: CANMDRGRGDTEAFF; CDR3 DNA: TGCGCCAATATGGACAGGGGGCGCGGGGACACTGAAGCTTTCTTT
clone size: -; J gene: TRBJ1-2; CDR3 length: 11; V gene: TRBV20-1; D gene: TRBD1; CDR3 protein: CSARDRTGHTF; CDR3 DNA: TGCAGTGCTAGAGATAGGACAGGCCACACCTTC
clone size: -; J gene: TRBJ2-1; CDR3 length: 12; V gene: TRBV7-2; D gene: -; CDR3 protein: CASSPTRNEQFF; CDR3 DNA: TGTGCCAGCAGCCCCACACGCAATGAGCAGTTCTTC
clone size: -; J gene: TRBJ2-1; CDR3 length: 14; V gene: TRBV30; D gene: -; CDR3 protein: CAWTPGGSYNEQFF; CDR3 DNA: TGTGCCTGGACCCCTGGAGGTTCCTACAATGAGCAGTTCTTC
clone size: many; J gene: TRBJ1-4; CDR3 length: 14; V gene: TRBV5-1; D gene: -; CDR3 protein: CASSLAGNNEKLFF; CDR3 DNA: TGCGCCAGCAGCTTGGCTGGCAATAATGAAAAACTGTTTTTT
clone size: -; J gene: TRBJ2-7; CDR3 length: 12; V gene: TRBV7-2; D gene: -; CDR3 protein: CASTKGVDEQYF; CDR3 DNA: TGTGCCAGCACGAAGGGAGTCGACGAGCAGTACTTC
clone size: -; J gene: TRBJ2-3; CDR3 length: 14; V gene: TRBV9; D gene: -; CDR3 protein: CASSVVGVTDTQYF; CDR3 DNA: TGTGCCAGCAGCGTAGTCGGTGTCACAGATACGCAGTATTTT
clone size: few; J gene: TRBJ1-5; CDR3 length: 15; V gene: TRBV5-6; D gene: -; CDR3 protein: CASSLTGLTNQPQHF; CDR3 DNA: TGTGCCAGCAGCTTGACAGGGCTCACAAATCAGCCCCAGCATTTT
clone size: -; J gene: TRBJ1-3; CDR3 length: 15; V gene: TRBV18; D gene: TRBD1; CDR3 protein: CASSPDRGGGNTIYF; CDR3 DNA: TGTGCCAGCTCACCCGACAGGGGCGGTGGAAACACCATATATTTT
clone size: -; J gene: TRBJ2-4; CDR3 length: 13; V gene: TRBV6-1; D gene: -; CDR3 protein: CASSDRRKNIQYF; CDR3 DNA: TGTGCCAGCAGTGACAGGCGCAAGAACATTCAGTACTTC
clone size: -; J gene: TRBJ1-2; CDR3 length: 15; V gene: TRBV18; D gene: -; CDR3 protein: CASSPPAGTNYGYTF; CDR3 DNA: TGTGCCAGCTCACCTCCCGCAGGCACGAACTATGGCTACACCTTC
clone size: -; J gene: TRBJ1-4; CDR3 length: 15; V gene: TRBV10-3; D gene: TRBD1; CDR3 protein: CAIRTGGAANEKLFF; CDR3 DNA: TGTGCCATCAGGACAGGGGGTGCGGCTAATGAAAAACTGTTTTTT
clone size: -; J gene: TRBJ1-1; CDR3 length: 15; V gene: TRBV7-2; D gene: -; CDR3 protein: CASSLAPLLNTEAFF; CDR3 DNA: TGTGCCAGCAGCTTAGCTCCACTCCTGAACACTGAAGCTTTCTTT
clone size: -; J gene: TRBJ2-7; CDR3 length: 15; V gene: TRBV19; D gene: -; CDR3 protein: CASRTRAGGTYEQYF; CDR3 DNA: TGTGCCAGTAGAACCAGGGCCGGCGGTACCTACGAGCAGTACTTC
clone size: -; J gene: TRBJ1-3; CDR3 length: 14; V gene: TRBV7-9; D gene: -; CDR3 protein: CASSQPGEGNTIYF; CDR3 DNA: TGTGCCAGCAGCCAGCCTGGGGAGGGAAACACCATATATTTT
clone size: -; J gene: TRBJ1-3; CDR3 length: 17; V gene: TRBV13; D gene: -; CDR3 protein: CASSSTGRDFSGNTIYF; CDR3 DNA: TGTGCCAGCAGCTCCACCGGGAGGGATTTCTCTGGAAACACCATATATTTT
clone size: few; J gene: TRBJ1-6; CDR3 length: 12; V gene: TRBV11-2; D gene: -; CDR3 protein: CASSRDSSPLHF; CDR3 DNA: TGTGCCAGCAGTCGCGATTCTTCACCCCTCCACTTT
clone size: -; J gene: TRBJ2-1; CDR3 length: 13; V gene: TRBV4-1; D gene: -; CDR3 protein: CASSQVGGNEQFF; CDR3 DNA: TGCGCCAGCAGCCAAGTCGGCGGCAATGAGCAGTTCTTC
clone size: -; J gene: TRBJ2-3; CDR3 length: 14; V gene: TRBV10-3; D gene: -; CDR3 protein: CAVSSYGVTDTQYF; CDR3 DNA: TGTGCCGTCTCCTCTTACGGAGTCACAGATACGCAGTATTTT
clone size: once; J gene: TRBJ2-2; CDR3 length: 16; V gene: TRBV10-3; D gene: TRBD2; CDR3 protein: CAISESAAGDSGELFF; CDR3 DNA: TGTGCCATCAGTGAGTCCGCAGCGGGGGACTCCGGGGAGCTGTTTTTT
clone size: once; J gene: TRBJ2-3; CDR3 length: 20; V gene: TRBV30; D gene: TRBD1; CDR3 protein: CAWSRPTEARTGPPFNTQYF; CDR3 DNA: TGTGCCTGGAGTAGACCCACTGAGGCGAGGACAGGGCCCCCTTTTAATACGCAGTATTTT
clone size: -; J gene: TRBJ2-1; CDR3 length: 16; V gene: TRBV10-3; D gene: TRBD2; CDR3 protein: CAISGTGLANYNEQFF; CDR3 DNA: TGTGCCATCAGTGGGACGGGACTAGCAAACTACAATGAGCAGTTCTTC
clone size: -; J gene: TRBJ2-5; CDR3 length: 13; V gene: TRBV18; D gene: TRBD1; CDR3 protein: CASIRGYQETQYF; CDR3 DNA: TGTGCCAGCATCAGGGGGTACCAAGAGACCCAGTACTTC
clone size: -; J gene: TRBJ1-2; CDR3 length: 14; V gene: TRBV19; D gene: TRBD1; CDR3 protein: CASSMQGANYGYTF; CDR3 DNA: TGTGCCAGTAGTATGCAGGGGGCTAACTATGGCTACACCTTC
clone size: -; J gene: TRBJ1-5; CDR3 length: 14; V gene: TRBV19; D gene: -; CDR3 protein: CASSIWDNNQPQHF; CDR3 DNA: TGTGCCAGTAGTATTTGGGACAACAATCAGCCCCAGCATTTT
clone size: -; J gene: TRBJ1-1; CDR3 length: 14; V gene: TRBV5-1; D gene: -; CDR3 protein: CASSLWTAATEAFF; CDR3 DNA: TGCGCCAGCAGCTTGTGGACAGCGGCGACTGAAGCTTTCTTT
clone size: -; J gene: TRBJ2-7; CDR3 length: 11; V gene: TRBV7-9; D gene: -; CDR3 protein: CASSSIYEQYF; CDR3 DNA: TGTGCCAGCAGCTCCATCTACGAGCAGTACTTC
clone size: -; J gene: TRBJ1-2; CDR3 length: 15; V gene: TRBV7-8; D gene: -; CDR3 protein: CASSLERRQLWGYTF; CDR3 DNA: TGTGCCAGCAGCTTAGAGAGGCGACAGCTATGGGGCTACACCTTC
clone size: once; J gene: TRBJ2-3; CDR3 length: 15; V gene: TRBV9; D gene: TRBD2; CDR3 protein: CASSVRSGGGDTQYF; CDR3 DNA: TGTGCCAGCAGCGTCAGGAGCGGGGGAGGCGATACGCAGTATTTT
clone size: -; J gene: TRBJ2-5; CDR3 length: 15; V gene: TRBV2; D gene: TRBD2; CDR3 protein: CASSPVGTSGETQYF; CDR3 DNA: TGTGCCAGCTCCCCCGTCGGAACTAGCGGGGAGACCCAGTACTTC
clone size: -; J gene: TRBJ1-4; CDR3 length: 14; V gene: TRBV6-5; D gene: -; CDR3 protein: CATTKGGADGKLFF; CDR3 DNA: TGTGCCACCACGAAAGGGGGGGCGGACGGGAAACTGTTTTTT
clone size: -; J gene: TRBJ1-2; CDR3 length: 11; V gene: TRBV25-1; D gene: -; CDR3 protein: CASSDLYGYTF; CDR3 DNA: TGTGCCAGCAGTGATCTCTATGGCTACACCTTC
clone size: -; J gene: TRBJ1-2; CDR3 length: 14; V gene: TRBV6-5; D gene: TRBD1; CDR3 protein: CASSFLQGSYGYTF; CDR3 DNA: TGTGCCAGCAGTTTTTTACAGGGGAGCTATGGCTACACCTTC
clone size: -; J gene: TRBJ2-2; CDR3 length: 14; V gene: TRBV11-2; D gene: -; CDR3 protein: CASSPQRDTGELFF; CDR3 DNA: TGTGCCAGCAGCCCGCAGCGGGACACCGGGGAGCTGTTTTTT
clone size: once; J gene: TRBJ1-1; CDR3 length: 13; V gene: TRBV5-1; D gene: -; CDR3 protein: CASSLPGVTEAFF; CDR3 DNA: TGCGCCAGCAGCTTGCCGGGGGTCACTGAAGCTTTCTTT
clone size: -; J gene: TRBJ2-7; CDR3 length: 14; V gene: TRBV11-2; D gene: -; CDR3 protein: CASSLAPNTREQYF; CDR3 DNA: TGTGCCAGCAGCTTAGCCCCAAATACGCGGGAGCAGTACTTC